Included here is one T cell receptor (beta chain) sequence, with context. Its antigen is unknown. The data derive from a study of shared clonotypes between healthy human individuals. Notes on the study in general: Only blood was sampled, and tissue TCR repertoires likely differ from blood ones.

The CDR3 extends over 15 amino acids. The germline gives CDR1 SSHAT, CDR2 FNYEAQ (reference sequence). J gave up 7 bases and V 5 bases, and 11 bases lay outside the gene matches. Some clones are missing from TCRdb's copy, which holds only in-frame ones; the method was immunoSEQ multiplex PCR. The data hold around 100,000 clones, with around 66% observed a single time. The specimen sequenced was memory CD8+ T cells sorted from blood. Subset indicated: CD45RO+ cells pooled with CCR7-negative TemRA cells. The source of this sequence is a woman in her 30s in good health. The gene calls are TRBV7-7 and TRBJ2-7; TRBD1 aligns across 10 bases. CDR3 region: CASSAGTGVGGEQYF. Here the CDR3 DNA reads TGTGCCAGCAGCGCCGGGACAGGGGTCGGTGGTGAGCAGTACTTC.